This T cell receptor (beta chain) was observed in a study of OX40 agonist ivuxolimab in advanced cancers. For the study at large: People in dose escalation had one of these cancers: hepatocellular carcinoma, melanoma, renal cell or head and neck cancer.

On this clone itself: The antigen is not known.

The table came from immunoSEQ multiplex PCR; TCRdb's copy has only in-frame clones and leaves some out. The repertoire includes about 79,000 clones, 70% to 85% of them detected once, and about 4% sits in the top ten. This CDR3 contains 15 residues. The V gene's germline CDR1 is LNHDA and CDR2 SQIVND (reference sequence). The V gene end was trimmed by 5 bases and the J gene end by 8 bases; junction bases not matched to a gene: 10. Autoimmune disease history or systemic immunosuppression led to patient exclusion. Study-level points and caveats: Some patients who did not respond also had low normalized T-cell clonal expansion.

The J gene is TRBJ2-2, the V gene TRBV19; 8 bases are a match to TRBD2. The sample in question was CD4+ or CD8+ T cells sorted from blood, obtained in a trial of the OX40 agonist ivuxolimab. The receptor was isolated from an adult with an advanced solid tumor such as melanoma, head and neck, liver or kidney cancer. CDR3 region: CASSVTSAPSGELFF. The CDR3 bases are TGTGCCAGTAGTGTGACTAGCGCCCCGAGTGGGGAGCTGTTTTTT.